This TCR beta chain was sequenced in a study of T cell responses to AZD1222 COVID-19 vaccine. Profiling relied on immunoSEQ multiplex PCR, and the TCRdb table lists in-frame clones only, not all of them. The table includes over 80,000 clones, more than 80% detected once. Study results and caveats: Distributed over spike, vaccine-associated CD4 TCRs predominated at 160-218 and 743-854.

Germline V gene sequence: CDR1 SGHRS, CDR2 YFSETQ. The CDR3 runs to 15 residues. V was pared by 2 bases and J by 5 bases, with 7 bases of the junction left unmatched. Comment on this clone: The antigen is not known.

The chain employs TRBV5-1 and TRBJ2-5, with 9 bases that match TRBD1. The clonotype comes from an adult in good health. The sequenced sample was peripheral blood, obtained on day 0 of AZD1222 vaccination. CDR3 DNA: TGCGCCAGCAGCTTAAATACAGGGGGCGGTGAGACCCAGTACTTC. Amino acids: CASSLNTGGGETQYF.